The T cell receptor (beta chain) described here comes from a study of vaccination and CD4 T cells after COVID-19. Concerning this clonotype itself: What it binds is unknown.

Sample treatment: approximately nine-day PBMC culture with coronavirus spike peptide pools or control peptides (ViraFEST assay). T cells were expanded with peptide pools, and expanded clonotypes were identified by TCR sequencing. An Oncomine TCR Beta short-read assay was used to sequence the DNA from cultured CD4+ T cells. TCRdb ran MiXCR on the PCR reads and lists one entry per CDR3 protein. Counted here are some 14,000 distinct CDR3 sequences, 21% occurring once; the ten biggest clones make up roughly 12%. V was pared by 3 bases and J by 3 bases, with 11 bases between. CDR1 is WNHNN and CDR2 is SYGVQD in the germline V gene (reference sequence). This CDR3 is built from 14 residues.

This clonotype was sampled from a human donor who received a COVID-19 vaccine. Here the sequenced sample was CD4+ T cells from blood, cultured in vitro, taken before SARS-CoV-2 vaccination. The chain is built from TRBV10-1 and TRBJ1-1; D is perhaps TRBD1 (6 bases). DNA for the CDR3: TGCGCCAGCAGTGAATCAGGGGCTGACACTGAAGCTTTCTTT. Protein product: CASSESGADTEAFF.